This T cell receptor (beta chain) was observed in a study of human T cells and chemical hapten exposure. Study context: Patch tests of 0.01% DPC on the upper back were read at 6 days.

Study-level results: Alopecia affecting every donor means their immune response may not match healthy people's. No change in TCRs above 1 in 1000 frequency was produced by DPC sensitization.

The time point here: pre-sensitization, week 0. Treatment defined: therapeutic diphenylcyclopropenone sensitization with weekly scalp DPC. Alopecia patients deemed DPC-suitable, aged 18 to 70, excluding pregnancy. One entry per CDR3 protein, called by TCRdb with MiXCR from the RACE reads. The profile shows 180,000 or so distinct CDR3 sequences, 30% of them singletons. Remarks on this clonotype: Antigen specificity is unknown.

With 3 bases removed from V and 1 base from J, the gap between germline ends came to 17 bases. The CDR3 is 17 residues long. Germline V lookup: CDR1 SGDLS, CDR2 YYNGEE. The sequence derives from a woman aged 25 to 45 with alopecia areata. Some clones in this sample may be carry-over from other donors' samples. The sample in question was whole blood, obtained in connection with sensitization to the hapten diphenylcyclopropenone (DPC). The V gene is TRBV9, the J gene TRBJ2-4; possible D gene TRBD2, 5 bases. CDR3 sequence: CASSEGLRSGAKNIQYF. CDR3 DNA: TGTGCCAGCAGCGAGGGCCTAAGGTCGGGGGCCAAAAACATTCAGTACTTC.